This T cell receptor beta chain originates from a study of T cell repertoires in cytomegalovirus infection. About the research overall: Matching HLA type and CMV infection were both indicated by public TCR beta signatures.

A single record per CDR3 protein comes from TCRdb applying MiXCR to the reads. The sample has about 220,000 distinct CDR3 sequences, less than 50% seen once. Many counts were recorded for this clonotype. Its antigen remains unknown. The TCR comes from a human donor in good health (CMV status not recorded). Some clones in this sample may be carry-over from other donors' samples. The sample was CD8+ T cells from cultured PBMCs, taken from culture after CMV antigen stimulation.

The CDR3 protein is CASRKTGRNQPQHF. CDR3 DNA: TGTGCCAGCAGAAAGACAGGCCGCAATCAGCCCCAGCATTTT. This chain uses TRBV6-1 with TRBJ1-5, with D possibly TRBD1 on 6 matching bases. In germline, CDR1 is MNHNS, CDR2 SASEGT. Trimming left V 6 bases short and J 2 bases short, with 11 bases between. This CDR3 region has 14 residues.